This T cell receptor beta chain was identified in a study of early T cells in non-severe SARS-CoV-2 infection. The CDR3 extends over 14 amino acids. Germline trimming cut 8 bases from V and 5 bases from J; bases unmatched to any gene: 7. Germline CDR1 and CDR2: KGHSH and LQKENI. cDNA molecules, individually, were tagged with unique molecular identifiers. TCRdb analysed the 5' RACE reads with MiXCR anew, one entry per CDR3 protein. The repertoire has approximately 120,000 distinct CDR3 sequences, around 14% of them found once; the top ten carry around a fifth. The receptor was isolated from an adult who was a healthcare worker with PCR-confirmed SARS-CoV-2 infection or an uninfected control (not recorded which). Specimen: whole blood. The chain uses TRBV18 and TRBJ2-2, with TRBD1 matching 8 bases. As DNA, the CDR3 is TGTGCCAGCCGACTACGACAGGGGACCGGGGAGCTGTTTTTT. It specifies CASRLRQGTGELFF.